This TCR beta chain was profiled in a study of regulatory and conventional T cells in RAG deficiency (dated by TCRdb to 2016 to 2017). Turning to the overall study: High-throughput TCR beta sequencing was used to compare the repertoire diversity and composition of Treg, conventional CD4+ and CD8+ T cells between RAG-deficient patients and healthy controls. Study-level results and caveats: Some T-cell subset analyses were not done for some subjects. All patient T-cell subsets had shorter CDR3 lengths; Omenn syndrome patients showed >75% Treg-Tconv repertoire overlap at nucleotide and amino acid level. RAG-deficient patients showed markedly lower Shannon entropy and higher Simpson indices than control T-cell subpopulations. Rather than being bona fide Treg cells, the sorted CD25-high CD127-low cells in Omenn syndrome patients may represent peripherally activated cells. Unique TCR beta sequences from Treg cells were roughly 110-fold fewer in Omenn syndrome and CID/AS patients than controls, versus roughly 10-fold for other subsets.

As to this clone: Its specific antigen is unknown. No per-base quality is available; no much larger clone lies one base away.

Before genomic DNA extraction, conventional CD4+ T cells were purified from blood as CD25-low CD127-high cells. Repertoire analyses used eight healthy control donors as the comparison group. CDR1 SGDLS and CDR2 YYNGEE were looked up in the germline V gene. From the cysteine up to the phenylalanine, the CDR3 has a length of 16 residues. CDR3 DNA only is kept here, 48 bases in frame from base 1. Deletion took 3 bases off V and 0 bases off J, with a span of 10 bases between the germline ends. Library preparation was by the immunoSEQ multiplex PCR assay. Rearranged TCR beta chain products were amplified from the genomic DNA of sorted T-cell subsets and were then sequenced. The paper's data handling went like this. Shannon entropy and Simpson indices were used to measure the diversity of productive TCR beta rearrangements in each repertoire. To assess clonal expansion, the frequencies of the 100 most abundant productive TCR beta clonotypes were added up as a share of total reads. A self-reactivity index based on amino acid usage at CDR3beta positions 6 and 7 was applied to the TRB repertoires. Repertoire analyses used two-way ANOVA; flow cytometric analyses used Student t or Mann-Whitney tests. TCRdb obtained this table from immuneACCESS and retained in-frame rearrangements with V and J assigned. These tables miss some clones; where compared with another copy, unresolved V genes account for less than half of the shortfall, and the remainder is unexplained. V, J and clone size reflect that table, while D and trimming were determined from the DNA. Within this sample are around 23,000 clones, with 90% to 95% of them counted one time only. Under 0.85% of the sample belongs to the ten largest clones.

These data were also reused for a study on regulatory T cells. Looking at the second paper: The multiplex PCR relied on 52 forward TRBV primers and 13 reverse TRBJ primers, and amplification bias was corrected through assay-based and computational methods. Restricted unique TRB V-J pairs and skewed V and J gene usage were observed in patient repertoires, most markedly in regulatory T cells. Between CD3G-deficient patients and healthy controls, the study compared T-cell receptor beta repertoires in sorted regulatory T cells, conventional CD4+ T cells and CD8+ T cells. Ficoll density separation was used to isolate peripheral blood mononuclear cells. Within the immunoSEQ assay, multiplex PCR amplified rearranged TRB loci from genomic DNA. TRB amplicons were sequenced on an Illumina HiSeq platform. Raw sequences were error-filtered and aligned to reference gene sequences by custom algorithms, then analyzed with the immunoSEQ online tools. Frequencies of productive and nonproductive TRB rearrangements were assessed among unique sequences as well as among total sequences. Prism software was used to run t tests, Mann-Whitney tests or two-way ANOVA for comparisons between groups.

The receptor's source is a human donor in good health. Recombination linked TRBV9 to TRBJ1-6; the D gene is not confidently resolved. The specimen sequenced was CD4+ T cells sorted from blood. CDR3 reads: CASSEQSSSYNSPLHF. The bases read TGTGCCAGCAGCGAACAGTCAAGCTCCTATAATTCACCCCTCCACTTT.